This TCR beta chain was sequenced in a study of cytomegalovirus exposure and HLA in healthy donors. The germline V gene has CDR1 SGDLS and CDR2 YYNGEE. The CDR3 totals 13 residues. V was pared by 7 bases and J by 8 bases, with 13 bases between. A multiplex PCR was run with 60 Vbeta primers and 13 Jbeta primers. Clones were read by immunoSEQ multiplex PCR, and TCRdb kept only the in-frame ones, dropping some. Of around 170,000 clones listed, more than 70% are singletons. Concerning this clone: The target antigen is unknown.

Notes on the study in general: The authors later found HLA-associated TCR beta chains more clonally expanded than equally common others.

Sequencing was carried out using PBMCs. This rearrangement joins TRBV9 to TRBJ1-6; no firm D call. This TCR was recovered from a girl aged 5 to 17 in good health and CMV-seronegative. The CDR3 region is CASSTGGDSPLHF. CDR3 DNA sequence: TGTGCCAGCTCCACGGGAGGTGATTCACCCCTCCACTTT.